The 28 T cell receptor beta chains below were found in one sample sequenced in a study of shared clonotypes between healthy human individuals. The repertoire was sequenced with immunoSEQ multiplex PCR; TCRdb's copy has only in-frame clones and lacks some. The repertoire consists of roughly 2,300,000 clones, with under 95% occurring once and the leading ten covering more than 0.35%. Sequencing was performed on naive CD4+ T cells from PBMCs. The subset denotes: CD45RA+ positively selected. Receptor source: a young man in good health. Some clones in this sample may be carry-over from other donors' samples.

The chain employs TRBV11-2 and TRBJ2-1; the D is unclear. The CDR3 is 13 amino acids. Trimming left V 1 base short and J 3 bases short, with 4 bases between. Per the germline V gene, CDR1 is SGHAT and CDR2 is FQNNGV. For the CDR3, the DNA is TGTGCCAGCAGCTTAGGAATCTACAATGAGCAGTTCTTC. This encodes CASSLGIYNEQFF.

The chain links TRBV5-1 to TRBJ1-3; 10 bases line up with TRBD1. The CDR3 has 13 amino acids. V gave up 4 bases and J gave up 8 bases; unmatched junction bases: 3. Germline loops: CDR1 SGHRS, CDR2 YFSETQ. DNA of the CDR3: TGCGCCAGCAGCATGACAGGGGGCGACACCATATATTTT. Amino acids: CASSMTGGDTIYF.

The chain recombines TRBV28 with TRBJ1-1; D might be TRBD1 (5 bases). The CDR3 totals 15 residues. V lost 7 bases and J 0 bases, leaving 15 bases between the germline ends. Germline V gene lookup returns CDR1 MDHEN and CDR2 SYDVKM. The CDR3 sequence: CASIVGGVMNTEAFF. Written as DNA, the CDR3 is TGTGCCAGCATAGTGGGGGGAGTAATGAACACTGAAGCTTTCTTT.

The chain has TRBV10-3 and TRBJ1-3; no clear D gene. CDR1 and CDR2 (germline): ENHRY, SYGVKD. The CDR3 extends over 16 amino acids. Trimming removed 10 bases from V and 0 bases from J, with 19 bases in between. This CDR3 is CATHERQINSGNTIYF. Written as DNA, the CDR3 is TGTGCCACACACGAGCGGCAGATTAACTCTGGAAACACCATATATTTT.

With respect to this clone: The sample holds other DNA sequences that translate to the same CDR3. The rearrangement joins TRBV9 to TRBJ2-1; no definite D call. Trimming left V 4 bases short and J 0 bases short, with 14 bases between. Germline V lookup: CDR1 SGDLS, CDR2 YYNGEE. The CDR3 extends over 16 amino acids. The CDR3 reads CASSPQAASSYNEQFF. The DNA of the CDR3 is TGTGCCAGCAGCCCCCAGGCGGCAAGCTCCTACAATGAGCAGTTCTTC. The complete variable domain, with remaining parts taken from reference TRBV9 and TRBJ2-1, reads DSGVTQTPKHLITATGQRVTLRCSPRSGDLSVYWYQQSLDQGLQFLIQYYNGEERAKGNILERFSAQQFPDLHSELNLSSLELGDSALYFCASSPQAASSYNEQFFGPGTRLTVL.

The chain recombines TRBV4-2 with TRBJ2-7; 9 nucleotides align to TRBD1. The germline V gene has CDR1 LGHNA and CDR2 YNFKEQ. This CDR3 is built from 15 residues. Unmatched junction bases numbered 6, after V lost 2 bases and J lost 4 bases. CDR3 protein: CASSQPDRGGYEQYF. CDR3 nucleotides: TGTGCCAGCAGCCAACCCGACAGGGGGGGGTACGAGCAGTACTTC.

The rearrangement uses TRBV27 and TRBJ1-5; a weak D match, TRBD1 (6 bases). The CDR3 extends over 14 amino acids. With 5 bases removed from V and 5 bases from J, the gap between germline ends came to 13 bases. CDR1 MNHEY and CDR2 SMNVEV come from the germline V gene (reference sequence). CDR3 coding DNA: TGTGCCAGCAGTCTCCGTTGGGGGCATCAGCCCCAGCATTTT. Translation gives CASSLRWGHQPQHF.

About this clone itself: The same CDR3 is also encoded by other DNA sequences in this sample. The chain couples TRBV20-1 to TRBJ2-3; D is ambiguous. This CDR3 comprises 11 residues. Germline CDR1 DFQATT, CDR2 SNEGSKA (reference sequence). Trimming took 2 bases from V and 6 from J, leaving 6 bases between them. CDR3 residues: CSARRVDTQYF. CDR3 bases: TGCAGTGCTAGAAGGGTTGATACGCAGTATTTT.

This clone was observed a few times. This sample also contains other DNA sequences that code for the same CDR3. The CDR3 region has the DNA TGCGCCAGCAGTTCCGGGACAGGAAATCAGCCCCAGCATTTT. Encoded protein: CASSSGTGNQPQHF. The genes are TRBV5-1 and TRBJ1-5; TRBD1 matches 8 bases. CDR3 length: 14 amino acids. J was trimmed by 4 bases and V by 5 bases; bases with no gene match: 5. Germline V gene data show CDR1 as SGHRS and CDR2 as YFSETQ.

The J gene is TRBJ2-7, the V gene TRBV28; D gene uncertain. Trimming took 3 bases from V and 7 from J, leaving 22 bases between them. Germline assignment: CDR1 MDHEN and CDR2 SYDVKM. The CDR3 loop spans 16 amino acids. The CDR3 region is CASSFNRLGLLLEQYF. Here the CDR3 DNA reads TGTGCCAGCAGTTTTAACCGACTGGGTCTATTGTTGGAGCAGTACTTC.

The chain carries TRBV19 and TRBJ1-1; 7 bases agree with TRBD1. The V gene end was trimmed by 7 bases and the J gene end by 4 bases; junction bases not matched to a gene: 12. The CDR3 contains 15 residues. Germline-derived CDR1 and CDR2 are LNHDA and SQIVND (reference sequence). CDR3 region: CASKRGQGERTEAFF. In nucleotides, the CDR3 is TGTGCCAGTAAGAGGGGGCAGGGAGAACGCACTGAAGCTTTCTTT.

Note on this clone: The sample carries other DNA sequences with the same CDR3. This rearrangement joins TRBV5-1 to TRBJ1-5; D gene unclear. Trimming cost V 0 bases and J 5 bases, with 6 bases left between them. This CDR3 has 13 amino acids. Germline V gene sequence: CDR1 SGHRS, CDR2 YFSETQ. The CDR3 reads CASSLGADQPQHF. The CDR3 region has the DNA TGCGCCAGCAGCTTGGGGGCGGATCAGCCCCAGCATTTT.

The genes are TRBV27 and TRBJ2-1, with 8 bases fitting TRBD2. V was clipped by 6 bases and J by 5 bases; unmatched bases: 18. In germline, CDR1 is MNHEY, CDR2 SMNVEV (reference sequence). This CDR3 has 18 residues. Written as DNA, the CDR3 is TGTGCCAGCAGCCGTCCGGGACTAGGGGGTCGTGGGAACAATGAGCAGTTCTTC. This sequence encodes CASSRPGLGGRGNNEQFF.

This clone has a single count. This rearrangement joins TRBV18 to TRBJ2-7; TRBD1 matches 9 bases. V was clipped by 5 bases and J by 2 bases; unmatched bases: 7. Germline V CDR1 and CDR2: KGHSH, LQKENI. The CDR3 consists of 15 residues. The CDR3 sequence: CASSVDGTGTYEQYF. The CDR3 nucleotides are TGTGCCAGCTCAGTTGACGGGACAGGGACCTACGAGCAGTACTTC.

V is TRBV18 and J is TRBJ1-1; D gene uncertain. Looked up from germline, CDR1 is KGHSH and CDR2 is LQKENI. The CDR3 loop spans 15 amino acids. V lost 4 bases and J 0 bases, leaving 12 bases between the germline ends. DNA of the CDR3: TGTGCCAGCTCACTTCTCGACCTCCTGAACACTGAAGCTTTCTTT. Encoded protein: CASSLLDLLNTEAFF.

This chain connects TRBV5-1 to TRBJ2-5, with D hard to call. V dropped 1 base and J dropped 7 bases, with 17 bases sitting between them. In germline, CDR1 is SGHRS, CDR2 YFSETQ. CDR3 length: 15 residues. As DNA, the CDR3 is TGCGCCAGCAGCTTGTCTCTTTCCACTCTAGGGACCCAGTACTTC. Its translation: CASSLSLSTLGTQYF.

Written as DNA, the CDR3 is TGTGCCAGCAGCCAGAACTACGAGCAGTACTTC. Residues: CASSQNYEQYF. The J gene is TRBJ2-7, the V gene TRBV5-4, with D hard to call. The germline CDR1 and CDR2 sequences are SGHNT and YYREEE (reference sequence). The CDR3 has 11 amino acids. Deletions cut 4 bases from V and 3 bases from J, with 5 bases between.

The chain is built from TRBV4-3 and TRBJ2-1; possibly TRBD1 for D (6 bases). The CDR3 totals 14 residues. Trimming removed 0 bases at V and 9 bases at J, with 12 bases between. Germline values: CDR1 LGHNA, CDR2 YSLEER. The CDR3 region has the DNA TGCGCCAGCAGCCAAGATCCAGGGGAGAGTGAGCAGTTCTTC. Its protein is CASSQDPGESEQFF.

The chain has TRBV11-2 and TRBJ2-6; D call uncertain. Germline V gives CDR1 SGHAT, CDR2 FQNNGV. The V end was cut by 7 bases, the J end by 0 bases, with 10 bases between. CDR3 length equals 15 residues. The CDR3 protein is CASTRRHSGANVLTF. For the CDR3, the DNA is TGTGCCAGCACCCGCAGGCACTCTGGGGCCAACGTCCTGACTTTC.

The genes are TRBV7-8 and TRBJ2-1; 10 nucleotides line up with TRBD1. There are 16 residues in the CDR3. Germline loops: CDR1 SGHVS, CDR2 FQNEAQ. V gave up 5 bases and J gave up 8 bases; unmatched junction bases: 12. CDR3 amino acids: CASSPHARQGAHEQFF. Written as DNA, the CDR3 is TGTGCCAGCAGCCCCCACGCGAGACAGGGGGCCCATGAGCAGTTCTTC.

The chain joins TRBV5-1 to TRBJ1-1; 7 bases fit TRBD1. Germline CDR1 and CDR2: SGHRS and YFSETQ. The CDR3 runs 17 residues. Trimming removed 0 bases from V and 8 bases from J; junction bases left unmatched: 16. As DNA, the CDR3 is TGCGCCAGCAGCTTGGGAGGATCCAGGGGGGGTGACAGCGAAGCTTTCTTT. As protein: CASSLGGSRGGDSEAFF.

The chain couples TRBV28 to TRBJ2-7; D perhaps matches TRBD2 (6 bases). The CDR3 is 15 residues long. Germline V lookup: CDR1 MDHEN, CDR2 SYDVKM. V lost 0 bases to trimming and J lost 0 bases, with 9 bases between them. The CDR3 coding sequence is TGTGCCAGCAGTTTATGGAGCGGGCACTCCTACGAGCAGTACTTC. Its translation is CASSLWSGHSYEQYF.

The V and J genes are TRBV19 and TRBJ1-5; 7 bases are shared with TRBD1. The germline gives CDR1 LNHDA, CDR2 SQIVND (reference sequence). CDR3 length: 16 residues. V was clipped by 3 bases and J by 3 bases; unmatched bases: 8. The CDR3 is CASSIFGRGVNQPQHF. As DNA, the CDR3 is TGTGCCAGTAGTATCTTTGGCAGGGGGGTCAATCAGCCCCAGCATTTT.

The chain employs TRBV10-2 and TRBJ1-1; D gene uncertain. CDR3 length: 14 amino acids. The V end lost 2 bases, the J end lost 10 bases, and 17 bases lay between the germline ends. Germline lookup yields CDR1 WSHSY and CDR2 SAAADI. This chain's CDR3 is CASSEPLDSGGAFF. DNA for the CDR3: TGCGCCAGCAGTGAGCCTCTAGACTCCGGTGGAGCTTTCTTT.

This clone was recorded only once. Within the sample, other DNA sequences also encode this same CDR3. This chain joins TRBV4-1 and TRBJ1-1; tentatively, D is TRBD1 (6 bases). Trimming took 2 bases from V and 1 from J, leaving 11 bases between them. CDR3 length: 15 residues. Looked up from germline, CDR1 is MGHRA and CDR2 is YSYEKL. In nucleotides, the CDR3 is TGCGCCAGCAGCCAACCTGGGACACGGAACACTGAAGCTTTCTTT. Its protein is CASSQPGTRNTEAFF.

This clone was found once. The chain combines TRBV28 with TRBJ2-1; 12 bases match TRBD2. This CDR3 comprises 13 residues. The V segment lost 11 bases and the J segment 5 bases; nucleotides outside the gene matches: 4. The germline gives CDR1 MDHEN, CDR2 SYDVKM. CDR3 nucleotide sequence: TGTGCCGTGGGGACTAGCGGGCACAATGAGCAGTTCTTC. Translation: CAVGTSGHNEQFF.

This sequence joins TRBV7-3 and TRBJ2-7; 10 bases align to TRBD2. This CDR3 comprises 16 residues. The germline V gene has CDR1 SGHTA and CDR2 FQGTGA. V was clipped by 5 bases and J by 2 bases; unmatched bases: 9. CDR3 nucleotides: TGTGCCAGCAGCCCGCCGGGACTAGCGAGAGCCTACGAGCAGTACTTC. Its protein is CASSPPGLARAYEQYF.

The chain recombines TRBV28 with TRBJ1-4, with a weak D call TRBD1 (5 bases). Germline V gene data show CDR1 as MDHEN and CDR2 as SYDVKM. V gave up 8 bases and J gave up 8 bases, with 15 bases separating them. The CDR3 sequence is 13 residues long. The CDR3 protein is CASGRQLREKLFF. CDR3 nucleotides: TGTGCCAGCGGTAGACAGCTTCGGGAAAAACTGTTTTTT.